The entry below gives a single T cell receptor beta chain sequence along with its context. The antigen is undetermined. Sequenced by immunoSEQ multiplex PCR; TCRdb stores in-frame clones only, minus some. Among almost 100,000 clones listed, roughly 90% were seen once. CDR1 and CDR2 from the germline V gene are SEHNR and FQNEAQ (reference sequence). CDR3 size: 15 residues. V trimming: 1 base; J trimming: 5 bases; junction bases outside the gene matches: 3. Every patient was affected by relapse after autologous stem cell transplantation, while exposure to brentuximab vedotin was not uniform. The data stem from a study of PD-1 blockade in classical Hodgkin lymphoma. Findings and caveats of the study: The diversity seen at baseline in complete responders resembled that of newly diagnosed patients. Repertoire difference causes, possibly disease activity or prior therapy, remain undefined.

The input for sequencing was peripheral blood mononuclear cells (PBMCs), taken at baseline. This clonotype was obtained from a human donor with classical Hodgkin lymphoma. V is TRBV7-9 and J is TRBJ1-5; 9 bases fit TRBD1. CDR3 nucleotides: TGTGCCAGCAGCTTAGAGGGACAGGGTGATCAGCCCCAGCATTTT. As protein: CASSLEGQGDQPQHF.